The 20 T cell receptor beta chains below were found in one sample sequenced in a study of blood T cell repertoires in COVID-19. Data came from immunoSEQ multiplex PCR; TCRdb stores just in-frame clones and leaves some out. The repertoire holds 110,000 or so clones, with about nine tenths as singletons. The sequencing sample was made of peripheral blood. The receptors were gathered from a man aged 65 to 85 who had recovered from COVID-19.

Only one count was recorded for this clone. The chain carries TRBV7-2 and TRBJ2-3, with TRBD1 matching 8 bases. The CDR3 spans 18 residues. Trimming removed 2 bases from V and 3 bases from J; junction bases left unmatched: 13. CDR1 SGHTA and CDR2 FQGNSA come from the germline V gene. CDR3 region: CASSLYRKGQGGTDTQYF. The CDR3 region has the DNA TGTGCCAGCAGCTTATATAGAAAAGGACAGGGCGGGACAGATACGCAGTATTTT.

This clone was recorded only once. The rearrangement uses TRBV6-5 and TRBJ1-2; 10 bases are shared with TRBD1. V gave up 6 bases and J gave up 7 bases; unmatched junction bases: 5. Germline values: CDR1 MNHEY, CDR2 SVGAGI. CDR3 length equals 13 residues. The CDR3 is CASRVGQGIGYTF. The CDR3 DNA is TGTGCCAGCAGAGTGGGACAGGGGATTGGCTACACCTTC.

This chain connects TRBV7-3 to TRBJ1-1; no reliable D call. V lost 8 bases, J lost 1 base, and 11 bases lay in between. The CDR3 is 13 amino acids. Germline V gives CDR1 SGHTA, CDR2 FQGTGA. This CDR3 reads CASALPGNTEAFF. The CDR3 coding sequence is TGTGCCAGCGCTTTACCAGGGAACACTGAAGCTTTCTTT.

The CDR3 loop is CSVVWLAGVNEQFF. For the CDR3, the DNA is TGCAGCGTTGTATGGCTAGCGGGAGTTAATGAGCAGTTCTTC. V is TRBV29-1 and J is TRBJ2-1, with TRBD2 matching over 10 bases. The germline gives CDR1 SQVTM, CDR2 ANQGSEA. The CDR3 is 14 amino acids. Trimming removed 4 bases from V and 7 bases from J; junction bases left unmatched: 7.

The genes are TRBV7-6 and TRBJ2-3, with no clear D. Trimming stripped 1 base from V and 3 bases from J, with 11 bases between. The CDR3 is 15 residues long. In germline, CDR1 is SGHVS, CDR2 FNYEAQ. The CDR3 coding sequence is TGTGCCAGCAGCTTAGATCCCTCCTTGACAGATACGCAGTATTTT. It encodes CASSLDPSLTDTQYF.

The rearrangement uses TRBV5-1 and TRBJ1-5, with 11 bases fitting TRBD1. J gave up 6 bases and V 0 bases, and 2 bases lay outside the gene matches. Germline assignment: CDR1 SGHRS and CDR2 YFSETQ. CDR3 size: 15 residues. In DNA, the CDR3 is TGCGCCAGCAGCTTGGGGACAGGGGGCGGTCAGCCCCAGCATTTT. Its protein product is CASSLGTGGGQPQHF.

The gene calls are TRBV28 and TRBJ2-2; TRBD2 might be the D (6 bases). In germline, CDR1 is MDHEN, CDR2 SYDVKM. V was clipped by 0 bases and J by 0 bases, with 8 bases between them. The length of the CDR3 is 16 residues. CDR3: CASSLWAGSNTGELFF. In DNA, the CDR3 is TGTGCCAGCAGTTTATGGGCGGGATCGAACACCGGGGAGCTGTTTTTT.

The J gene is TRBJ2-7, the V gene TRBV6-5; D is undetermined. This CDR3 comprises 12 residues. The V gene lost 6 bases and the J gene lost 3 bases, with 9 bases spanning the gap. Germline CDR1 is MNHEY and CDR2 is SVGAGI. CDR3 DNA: TGTGCCAGCAGCCGCGAATTCTACGAGCAGTACTTC. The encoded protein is CASSREFYEQYF.

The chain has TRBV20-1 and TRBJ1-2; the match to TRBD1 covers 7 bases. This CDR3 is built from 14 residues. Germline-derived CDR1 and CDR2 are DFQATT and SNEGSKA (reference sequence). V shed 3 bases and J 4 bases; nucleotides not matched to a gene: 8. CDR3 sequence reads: CSASSDREAYGYTF. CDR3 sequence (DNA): TGCAGTGCTAGTTCTGACAGGGAAGCCTATGGCTACACCTTC.

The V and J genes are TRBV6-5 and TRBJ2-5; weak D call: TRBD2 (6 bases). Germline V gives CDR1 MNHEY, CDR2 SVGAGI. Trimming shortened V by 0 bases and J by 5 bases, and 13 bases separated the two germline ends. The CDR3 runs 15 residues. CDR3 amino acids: CASSYSRTTAETQYF. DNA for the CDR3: TGTGCCAGCAGTTACTCCCGGACTACTGCGGAGACCCAGTACTTC.

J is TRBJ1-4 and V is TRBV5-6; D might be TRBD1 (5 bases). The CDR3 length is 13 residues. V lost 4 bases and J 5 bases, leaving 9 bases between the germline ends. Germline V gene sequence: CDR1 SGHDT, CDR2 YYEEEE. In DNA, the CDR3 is TGTGCCAGCAGCGCCCGACAGAATGAAAAACTGTTTTTT. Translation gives CASSARQNEKLFF. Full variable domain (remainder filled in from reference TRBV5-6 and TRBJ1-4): DAGVTQSPTHLIKTRGQQVTLRCSPKSGHDTVSWYQQALGQGPQFIFQYYEEEERQRGNFPDRFSGHQFPNYSSELNVNALLLGDSALYLCASSARQNEKLFFGSGTQLSVL.

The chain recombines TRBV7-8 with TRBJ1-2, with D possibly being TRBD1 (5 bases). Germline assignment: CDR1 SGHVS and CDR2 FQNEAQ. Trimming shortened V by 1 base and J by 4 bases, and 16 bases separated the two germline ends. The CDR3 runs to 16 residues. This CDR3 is CASSLGGVGESYGYTF. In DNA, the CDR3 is TGTGCCAGCAGCTTAGGGGGGGTAGGGGAGAGCTATGGCTACACCTTC.

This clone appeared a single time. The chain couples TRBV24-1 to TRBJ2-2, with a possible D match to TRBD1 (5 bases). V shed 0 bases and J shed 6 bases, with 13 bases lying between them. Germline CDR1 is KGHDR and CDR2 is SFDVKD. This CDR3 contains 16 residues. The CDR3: CATSDLGRVGAGELFF. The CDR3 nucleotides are TGTGCCACCAGTGATTTGGGCAGGGTAGGAGCCGGGGAGCTGTTTTTT.

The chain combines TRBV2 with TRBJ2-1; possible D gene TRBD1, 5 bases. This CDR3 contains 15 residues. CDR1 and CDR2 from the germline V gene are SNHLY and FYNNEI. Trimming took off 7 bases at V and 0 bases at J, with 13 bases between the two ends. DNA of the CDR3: TGTGCCAGCATCCCGACAGAAATCTCCTACAATGAGCAGTTCTTC. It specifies CASIPTEISYNEQFF.

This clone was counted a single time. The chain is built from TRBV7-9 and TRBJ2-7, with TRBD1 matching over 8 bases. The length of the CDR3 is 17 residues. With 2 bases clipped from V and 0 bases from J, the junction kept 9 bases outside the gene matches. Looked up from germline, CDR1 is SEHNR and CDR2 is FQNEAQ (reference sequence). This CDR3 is CASSLPGQGPSSYEQYF. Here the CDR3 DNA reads TGTGCCAGCAGCTTACCAGGACAGGGTCCCAGCTCCTACGAGCAGTACTTC. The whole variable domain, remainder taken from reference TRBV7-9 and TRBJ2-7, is DTGVSQNPRHKITKRGQNVTFRCDPISEHNRLYWYRQTLGQGPEFLTYFQNEAQLEKSRLLSDRFSAERPKGSFSTLEIQRTEQGDSAMYLCASSLPGQGPSSYEQYFGPGTRLTVT.

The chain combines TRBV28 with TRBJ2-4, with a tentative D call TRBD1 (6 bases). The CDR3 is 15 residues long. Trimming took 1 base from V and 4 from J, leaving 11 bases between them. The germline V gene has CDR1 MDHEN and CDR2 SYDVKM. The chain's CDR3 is CASSLSGDGKNIQYF. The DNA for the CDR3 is TGTGCCAGCAGTTTATCAGGGGACGGTAAAAACATTCAGTACTTC.

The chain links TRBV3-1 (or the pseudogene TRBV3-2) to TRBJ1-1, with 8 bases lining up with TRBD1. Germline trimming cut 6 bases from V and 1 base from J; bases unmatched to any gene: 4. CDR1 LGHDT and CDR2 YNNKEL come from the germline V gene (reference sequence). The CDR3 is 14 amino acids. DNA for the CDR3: TGTGCCAGCAGTTTGACAGGGGAGAACACTGAAGCTTTCTTT. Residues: CASSLTGENTEAFF.

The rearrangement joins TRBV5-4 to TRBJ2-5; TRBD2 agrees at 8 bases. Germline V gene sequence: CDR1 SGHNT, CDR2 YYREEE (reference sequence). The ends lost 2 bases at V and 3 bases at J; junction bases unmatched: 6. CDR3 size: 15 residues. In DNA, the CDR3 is TGTGCCAGCAGCTTCTACGGGGGGGCAGAAGAGACCCAGTACTTC. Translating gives CASSFYGGAEETQYF. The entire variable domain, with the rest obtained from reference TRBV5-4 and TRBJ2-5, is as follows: ETGVTQSPTHLIKTRGQQVTLRCSSQSGHNTVSWYQQALGQGPQFIFQYYREEENGRGNFPPRFSGLQFPNYSSELNVNALELDDSALYLCASSFYGGAEETQYFGPGTRLLVL.

The CDR3, as DNA: TGTGCCAGCAGTTTCGTTCGGCGGGGCAATCAGCCCCAGCATTTT. Its translation is CASSFVRRGNQPQHF. The chain is built from TRBV7-2 and TRBJ1-5; D remains unclear. The V end was cut by 6 bases, the J end by 2 bases, with 14 bases between. Germline V CDR1 and CDR2: SGHTA, FQGNSA. CDR3 size: 15 residues.

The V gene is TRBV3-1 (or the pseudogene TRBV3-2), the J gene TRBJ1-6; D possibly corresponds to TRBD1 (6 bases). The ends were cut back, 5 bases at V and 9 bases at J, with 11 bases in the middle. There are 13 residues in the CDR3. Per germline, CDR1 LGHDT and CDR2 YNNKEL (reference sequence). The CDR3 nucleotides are TGTGCCAGCAGCTTAACAGGGATTTCACCCCTCCACTTT. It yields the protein CASSLTGISPLHF.